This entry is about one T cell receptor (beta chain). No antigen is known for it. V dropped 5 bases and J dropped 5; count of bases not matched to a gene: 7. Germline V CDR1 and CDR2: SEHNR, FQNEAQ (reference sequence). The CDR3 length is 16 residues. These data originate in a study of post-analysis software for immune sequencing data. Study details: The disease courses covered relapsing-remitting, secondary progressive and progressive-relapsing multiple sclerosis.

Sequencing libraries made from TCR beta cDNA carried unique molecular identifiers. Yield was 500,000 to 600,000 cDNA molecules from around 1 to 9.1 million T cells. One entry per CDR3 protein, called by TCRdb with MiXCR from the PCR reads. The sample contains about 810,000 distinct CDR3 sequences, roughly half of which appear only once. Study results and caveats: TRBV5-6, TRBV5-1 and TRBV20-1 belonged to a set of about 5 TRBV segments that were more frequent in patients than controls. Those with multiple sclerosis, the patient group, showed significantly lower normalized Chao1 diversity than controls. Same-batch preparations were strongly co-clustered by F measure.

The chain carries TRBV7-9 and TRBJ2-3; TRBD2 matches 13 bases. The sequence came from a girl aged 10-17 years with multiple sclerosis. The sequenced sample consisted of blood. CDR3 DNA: TGTGCCAGCAGCCTACGGACTAGCGGGGGTAGAGATACGCAGTATTTT. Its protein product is CASSLRTSGGRDTQYF.